Below, 31 T cell receptor beta chains from the same sample are listed, as sequenced in a study of blood T cell repertoires in COVID-19. Assay: immunoSEQ multiplex PCR; the TCRdb copy retains only in-frame clones and omits some. The sample records hundreds of thousands of clones, approximately 87% being singletons. The sample consisted of PBMCs or T cells enriched from blood (not recorded which). The receptor set was obtained from a woman between 45 and 60 years old who had recovered from COVID-19.

This clone was observed once. The rearrangement links TRBV2 to TRBJ2-1; 10 bases agree with TRBD2. With V trimmed by 3 bases and J by 7 bases, 6 bases remained unmatched. Per germline, CDR1 SNHLY and CDR2 FYNNEI. This CDR3 region has 15 residues. The CDR3 region is CASSDIAGGSNEQFF. The CDR3 DNA reads TGTGCCAGCAGTGACATAGCGGGGGGTTCGAATGAGCAGTTCTTC.

CDR3 region: CASSQGLWTGGAYEQYF. The CDR3 region has the DNA TGTGCCAGCAGCCAAGGCCTCTGGACAGGGGGCGCTTACGAGCAGTACTTC. The chain recombines TRBV3-1 (or the pseudogene TRBV3-2) with TRBJ2-7; 11 nucleotides agree with TRBD1. Germline CDR1 LGHDT, CDR2 YNNKEL (reference sequence). V gave up 1 base and J gave up 4 bases; unmatched junction bases: 9. The CDR3 length is 17 residues.

The chain has TRBV7-2 and TRBJ1-5, with TRBD1 as a possible D gene (5 bases). The CDR3 totals 16 residues. Germline CDR1 reads SGHTA; CDR2 reads FQGNSA. With 1 base removed from V and 0 bases from J, the gap between germline ends came to 10 bases. CDR3 nucleotides: TGTGCCAGCAGCTTAGTAGGACACCTTAGCAATCAGCCCCAGCATTTT. Its translation: CASSLVGHLSNQPQHF.

The chain is built from TRBV4-1 and TRBJ1-1, with a tentative D call TRBD1 (5 bases). CDR3 size: 14 residues. The V end lost 3 bases, the J end lost 0 bases, and 8 bases lay between the germline ends. Germline V gene data show CDR1 as MGHRA and CDR2 as YSYEKL. The chain's CDR3 is CASSQTQVNTEAFF. The CDR3 coding sequence is TGCGCCAGCAGCCAGACACAGGTGAACACTGAAGCTTTCTTT.

This sequence joins TRBV14 and TRBJ1-2; 7 bases are shared with TRBD1. With V trimmed by 4 bases and J by 2 bases, 7 bases remained unmatched. Germline values: CDR1 SGHDN, CDR2 FVKESK. The CDR3 consists of 15 residues. CDR3 DNA: TGTGCCAGCAGCCTCCGGACAGGATGGAACTATGGCTACACCTTC. Translation gives CASSLRTGWNYGYTF.

This clone was counted between two and nine times. The chain couples TRBV6-2 or TRBV6-3 to TRBJ2-5; possibly TRBD2 for D (6 bases). The CDR3 covers 15 residues. Trimming cost V 0 bases and J 4 bases, with 12 bases left between them. Germline V CDR1 and CDR2: MNHEY, SVGEGT. The CDR3 here is CASSYSTRRGETQYF. DNA of the CDR3: TGTGCCAGCAGTTACTCGACAAGGAGGGGAGAGACCCAGTACTTC.

J is TRBJ2-7 and V is TRBV9; maybe TRBD2 (6 bases). Germline-derived CDR1 and CDR2 are SGDLS and YYNGEE. The CDR3 is 15 residues long. Trimming cost V 3 bases and J 2 bases, with 15 bases left between them. CDR3 DNA: TGTGCCAGCAGCGAAGACTGGCGGGAAGCCTACGAGCAGTACTTC. This gives the protein CASSEDWREAYEQYF.

V is TRBV19 and J is TRBJ2-2; 7 nucleotides align to TRBD1. Germline loops: CDR1 LNHDA, CDR2 SQIVND (reference sequence). Unmatched junction bases numbered 11, after V lost 6 bases and J lost 7 bases. The CDR3 is 15 amino acids. CDR3 in DNA: TGTGCCAGTAGATTGGGAGACAGGGTTGGCGGGGAGCTGTTTTTT. Amino acids: CASRLGDRVGGELFF.

The chain carries TRBV19 and TRBJ1-4; D is perhaps TRBD1 (6 bases). Germline V gene sequence: CDR1 LNHDA, CDR2 SQIVND (reference sequence). Between the trimmed V and J ends, which lost 5 bases and 4 bases, there was a span of 23 bases. The CDR3 spans 18 residues. The CDR3 DNA reads TGTGCCAGTAGTGCACCGGGACACGAGACCGCAGATAATGAAAAACTGTTTTTT. Residues: CASSAPGHETADNEKLFF.

This clone was detected once. The gene calls are TRBV5-1 and TRBJ1-2; D remains unclear. V was shortened by 7 bases and J by 1 base, with 23 bases between the two germline ends. CDR3 length: 17 amino acids. CDR1 SGHRS and CDR2 YFSETQ come from the germline V gene. The chain's CDR3 is CASGRRSDTLYNYGYTF. In nucleotides, the CDR3 is TGCGCCAGCGGGAGACGATCCGACACACTCTATAACTATGGCTACACCTTC. The full variable domain, completed using reference TRBV5-1 and TRBJ1-2, is KAGVTQTPRYLIKTRGQQVTLSCSPISGHRSVSWYQQTPGQGLQFLFEYFSETQRNKGNFPGRFSGRQFSNSRSEMNVSTLELGDSALYLCASGRRSDTLYNYGYTFGSGTRLTVV.

This sequence joins TRBV5-1 and TRBJ2-3; 9 positions agree with TRBD2. CDR1 and CDR2 from the germline V gene are SGHRS and YFSETQ. The V and J ends lost 8 bases and 6 bases, in that order; junction bases with no gene match: 16. The CDR3 sequence is 16 residues long. The CDR3 coding sequence is TGCGCCAGTTCAGAGAATAGCGGGGGATACCAGGATACGCAGTATTTT. Its protein is CASSENSGGYQDTQYF.

The chain uses TRBV28 and TRBJ2-7, with TRBD2 matching 9 bases. The J segment lost 0 bases and the V segment lost 5 bases, leaving 8 bases of the junction unmatched. Germline V lookup: CDR1 MDHEN, CDR2 SYDVKM. This CDR3 has 16 residues. For the CDR3, the DNA is TGTGCCAGCAGTAGCGGGGGGCCCCCTAGCTCCTACGAGCAGTACTTC. This codes for CASSSGGPPSSYEQYF.

The chain couples TRBV6-1 to TRBJ1-6; a weak D match, TRBD1 (5 bases). The V gene's germline CDR1 is MNHNS and CDR2 SASEGT. The CDR3 length is 15 residues. Trimming stripped 2 bases from V and 1 base from J, with 6 bases between. In nucleotides, the CDR3 is TGTGCCAGCAGTGAACAGGGTTCCTATAATTCACCCCTCCACTTT. Protein sequence: CASSEQGSYNSPLHF.

The table lists this clone with a count of one. V gene TRBV25-1 combines with J gene TRBJ1-6; 8 bases map to TRBD1. V lost 1 base to trimming and J lost 7 bases; unmatched junction nucleotides: 6. CDR1 is MGHDK, CDR2 SYGVNS, per germline. The CDR3 length is 16 residues. The CDR3 nucleotides are TGTGCCAGCAGTGAATCAGGGGGCTGGGGAAATTCACCCCTCCACTTT. The encoded protein is CASSESGGWGNSPLHF.

This chain uses TRBV7-2 with TRBJ1-2; 11 nucleotides match TRBD1. Germline V CDR1 and CDR2: SGHTA, FQGNSA. V was clipped by 5 bases and J by 4 bases; unmatched bases: 3. This CDR3 has 14 residues. In nucleotides, the CDR3 is TGTGCCAGCAGCCAGGACAGGGGGCCCTATGGCTACACCTTC. Its translation: CASSQDRGPYGYTF.

This clone has more than one count but fewer than ten. The chain has TRBV19 and TRBJ1-6; maybe TRBD1 (5 bases). This CDR3 is 13 amino acids long. Germline V gene lookup returns CDR1 LNHDA and CDR2 SQIVND (reference sequence). V was trimmed by 7 bases and J by 7 bases, leaving 11 bases between them. CDR3: CASKMEGNSPLHF. The CDR3 bases are TGTGCCAGTAAGATGGAGGGGAATTCACCCCTCCACTTT.

The chain is built from TRBV5-1 and TRBJ2-7; D is ambiguous. V was cut by 0 bases and J by 3 bases, with 10 bases left in between. CDR1 is SGHRS, CDR2 YFSETQ, per germline. The CDR3 runs 14 residues. The CDR3 DNA reads as TGCGCCAGCAGCTTGGGCGGAACCATCTACGAGCAGTACTTC. As protein: CASSLGGTIYEQYF.

J is TRBJ2-7 and V is TRBV27; 9 bases fit TRBD1. V trimming: 6 bases; J trimming: 3 bases; junction bases outside the gene matches: 3. The CDR3 is 13 amino acids. CDR1 and CDR2 from the germline V gene are MNHEY and SMNVEV (reference sequence). CDR3 region: CASRTGGRYEQYF. In DNA, the CDR3 is TGTGCCAGCAGGACAGGGGGTCGCTACGAGCAGTACTTC.

This rearrangement joins TRBV5-4 to TRBJ2-1; 7 positions match TRBD1. Germline values: CDR1 SGHNT, CDR2 YYREEE (reference sequence). This CDR3 region has 15 residues. The trim removed 0 bases at V and 1 base at J, leaving 1 base unmatched. This CDR3 is CASSLAQGSYNEQFF. The CDR3 coding sequence is TGTGCCAGCAGCTTGGCACAGGGGTCCTACAATGAGCAGTTCTTC.

The chain couples TRBV6-5 to TRBJ1-3; D gene uncertain. The CDR3 loop spans 14 amino acids. In germline, CDR1 is MNHEY, CDR2 SVGAGI. Trimming removed 4 bases at V and 4 bases at J, with 11 bases between. In DNA form, the CDR3 reads TGTGCCAGCAGTTTCGGTGGAGGGGGAAACACCATATATTTT. It codes for CASSFGGGGNTIYF.

The V and J genes are TRBV5-1 and TRBJ2-1; perhaps TRBD2 as D (7 bases). This CDR3 contains 16 residues. Trimming stripped 4 bases from V and 7 bases from J, with 21 bases between. Germline V gene sequence: CDR1 SGHRS, CDR2 YFSETQ. This CDR3 is CASSPEGRGPSNEQFF. CDR3 bases: TGCGCCAGCAGCCCTGAGGGGCGGGGGCCCTCTAATGAGCAGTTCTTC.

This clone has just a few counts. The chain uses TRBV30 and TRBJ1-3, with 9 positions matching TRBD1. Germline trimming cut 3 bases from V and 2 bases from J; bases unmatched to any gene: 8. CDR3 length: 16 amino acids. Per germline, CDR1 GTSNPN and CDR2 SVGIG (reference sequence). The CDR3 coding sequence is TGTGCCTGGAGAATCCGCGACAGGGGGGCTGGAAACACCATATATTTT. This gives the protein CAWRIRDRGAGNTIYF.

Turning to this clone: The same CDR3 arises from other DNA sequences in this sample as well. The rearrangement joins TRBV7-8 to TRBJ1-1, with D possibly being TRBD1 (5 bases). Germline V gene data show CDR1 as SGHVS and CDR2 as FQNEAQ. V was cut by 2 bases and J by 4 bases, with 8 bases left in between. The CDR3 has 13 residues. The CDR3 region is CASSLTGGTEAFF. DNA of the CDR3: TGTGCCAGCAGCTTAACGGGGGGCACTGAAGCTTTCTTT.

The gene calls are TRBV6-2 or TRBV6-3 and TRBJ2-7; the D gene is possibly TRBD1 (6 bases). With 6 bases removed from V and 4 bases from J, the gap between germline ends came to 10 bases. Germline CDR1 reads MNHEY; CDR2 reads SVGEGT. The CDR3 is 12 amino acids. The CDR3: CASSLQGYEQYF. The CDR3 DNA is TGTGCCAGCAGCCTACAGGGTTACGAGCAGTACTTC.

The chain has TRBV4-3 and TRBJ2-4; TRBD2 is a possible D gene (6 bases). The V end was cut by 1 base, the J end by 6 bases, with 13 bases between. The CDR3 covers 15 residues. Germline V gene sequence: CDR1 LGHNA, CDR2 YSLEER. CDR3 coding DNA: TGCGCCAGCAGCCAAGCATTCACGGGACTAAACATTCAGTACTTC. Amino acid sequence: CASSQAFTGLNIQYF.

The V and J genes are TRBV4-1 and TRBJ1-5; D uncertain. This CDR3 has 12 residues. The V end was cut by 0 bases, the J end by 6 bases, with 3 bases between. Germline V lookup: CDR1 MGHRA, CDR2 YSYEKL. The CDR3 DNA follows: TGCGCCAGCAGCCAAGATAGTCAGCCCCAGCATTTT. As protein: CASSQDSQPQHF.

The chain uses TRBV24-1 and TRBJ1-1, with 9 bases lining up with TRBD1. V lost 7 bases to trimming and J lost 4 bases; unmatched junction nucleotides: 15. The CDR3 runs 17 residues. Germline CDR1 is KGHDR and CDR2 is SFDVKD. The CDR3, as DNA: TGTGCCACCAGGCGAGGCGGGACAGGGTTTTTGGTCACTGAAGCTTTCTTT. As protein: CATRRGGTGFLVTEAFF.

This rearrangement joins TRBV10-2 to TRBJ2-1; TRBD2 aligns across 11 bases. The CDR3 consists of 20 residues. V shed 6 bases and J 2 bases; nucleotides not matched to a gene: 18. Germline loops: CDR1 WSHSY, CDR2 SAAADI. This CDR3 reads CASSEPRGLAAERTYNEQFF. In nucleotides, the CDR3 is TGCGCCAGCAGCGAACCCCGGGGACTAGCGGCGGAAAGAACCTACAATGAGCAGTTCTTC.

The chain recombines TRBV9 with TRBJ1-4; D gene uncertain. CDR3 length equals 21 residues. From germline, CDR1 is SGDLS and CDR2 YYNGEE. V was trimmed by 3 bases and J by 4 bases, leaving 31 bases between them. The DNA of the CDR3 is TGTGCCAGCAGCGCGCGCCGACTAATACATATATCGGCACGGATTAATGAAAAACTGTTTTTT. It is translated as CASSARRLIHISARINEKLFF.

The V and J genes are TRBV6-5 and TRBJ2-1; 9 nucleotides align to TRBD2. J gave up 2 bases and V 10 bases, and 6 bases lay outside the gene matches. The CDR3 covers 14 residues. CDR1 and CDR2 (germline): MNHEY, SVGAGI. CDR3 coding DNA: TGTGCCACCTCAAGCGGGGGGCCCTACAATGAGCAGTTCTTC. Translating it yields CATSSGGPYNEQFF.

This sequence joins TRBV6-4 and TRBJ2-1, with 10 bases aligning to TRBD2. V was pared by 5 bases and J by 8 bases, with 9 bases of the junction left unmatched. Germline CDR1 is MRHNA and CDR2 is SNTAGT. The CDR3 consists of 15 residues. Written as DNA, the CDR3 is TGTGCCAGCAGTCAGAGCGGGGGGGCGGGCGATGAGCAGTTCTTC. Residues: CASSQSGGAGDEQFF.